This passage covers 25 T cell receptor beta chains from one sample sequenced in a study of T cells in Graves' hyperthyroidism and ophthalmopathy. RNA transcripts served as the template for amplifying TCR beta CDR3 regions. HTBI primers were used for first-round RT-PCR of the TCR CDR3. Using its own MiXCR run on the multiplex PCR reads, TCRdb lists one record per CDR3 protein. The table records a few hundred thousand distinct CDR3 sequences, around 45% of them present only once. Sequencing was done on a sample of peripheral blood or thyroid tissue (not recorded which). Receptor source: a woman younger than 35 with Graves' hyperthyroidism.

This clonotype occurred many times. The chain has TRBV2 and TRBJ2-5; TRBD1 or TRBD2 may be the D gene (5 bases each). The V and J ends lost 4 bases and 0 bases respectively, with 9 bases between them. CDR1 and CDR2 from the germline V gene are SNHLY and FYNNEI. This CDR3 region has 14 residues. This CDR3 is CASSAGRDQETQYF. CDR3 nucleotides: TGTGCCAGCAGTGCGGGGCGTGACCAAGAGACCCAGTACTTC.

The J gene is TRBJ2-5, the V gene TRBV7-9, with TRBD2 matching 7 bases. The CDR3 has 13 amino acids. V trimming: 8 bases; J trimming: 4 bases; junction bases outside the gene matches: 7. Germline CDR1 and CDR2: SEHNR and FQNEAQ (reference sequence). CDR3 sequence reads: CASGWRETETQYF. CDR3 nucleotides: TGTGCCAGCGGCTGGCGGGAGACAGAGACCCAGTACTTC.

J is TRBJ2-7 and V is TRBV2; D call uncertain. The CDR3 has 14 residues. From germline, CDR1 is SNHLY and CDR2 FYNNEI. Trimming pared 6 bases from V and 3 bases from J, leaving 15 bases between. CDR3 in DNA: TGTGCCAGCAGCCCCTCACCCGTCTACTACGAGCAGTACTTC. This sequence encodes CASSPSPVYYEQYF.

The chain recombines TRBV7-2 with TRBJ2-5, with 14 nucleotides matching TRBD2. The CDR3 has 17 amino acids. With 4 bases clipped from V and 0 bases from J, the junction kept 4 bases outside the gene matches. CDR1 and CDR2 (germline): SGHTA, FQGNSA. The CDR3 sequence: CASSSGLAGEYQETQYF. DNA of the CDR3: TGTGCCAGCAGCTCGGGACTAGCGGGAGAGTACCAAGAGACCCAGTACTTC.

In the case of this clonotype: A clone one base away is much larger, so this may be a read error. The conserved phenylalanine or tryptophan normally closing the CDR3 is absent here, so this likely arose from a read error. This chain uses TRBV12-3 or TRBV12-4 with TRBJ2-7; TRBD1 matches at 9 bases. Losses at the gene ends were 5 bases for V and 4 bases for J; bases not matched to a gene: 0. The CDR3 is 12 amino acids. CDR3 sequence (DNA): TGTGCCAGCAGTGGACAGGGGTACGAGCAGTACTCC. Its protein product is CASSGQGYEQYS.

The chain joins TRBV6-6 to TRBJ2-2; the match to TRBD2 covers 9 bases. This CDR3 comprises 14 residues. The junction had 3 bases not matched to a gene; V was cut back by 6 bases and J by 4 bases. CDR1 is MNHNY and CDR2 is SVGAGI in the germline V gene (reference sequence). CDR3 DNA sequence: TGTGCCAGCAGCAGCGGGAGGATCACCGGGGAGCTGTTTTTT. Translation gives CASSSGRITGELFF.

The CDR3, as DNA: TGCAGCGTTCCCGGACAGGGGGCGCTTGGAAACACCATATATTTT. Translating gives CSVPGQGALGNTIYF. The chain uses TRBV29-1 and TRBJ1-3, with 11 bases lining up with TRBD1. J gave up 3 bases and V 5 bases, and 6 bases lay outside the gene matches. The CDR3 is made up of 15 amino acids. Germline V gene lookup returns CDR1 SQVTM and CDR2 ANQGSEA.

The table lists this clonotype with a count of one. The rearrangement joins TRBV25-1 to TRBJ1-2; D ambiguous. Germline V lookup: CDR1 MGHDK, CDR2 SYGVNS. The V and J ends lost 8 bases and 6 bases respectively, with 19 bases between them. This CDR3 region has 14 residues. CDR3 coding DNA: TGTGCCAGCGTTGCCTTTTGGGTGATGGATGGCTACACCTTC. Amino acids: CASVAFWVMDGYTF.

Notes on this clonotype: The junction and the germline gene differ at one end; a read error may be behind it. The genes are TRBV6-6 and TRBJ1-5; D is perhaps TRBD1 (6 bases). The CDR3 length is 13 residues. CDR1 MNHNY and CDR2 SVGAGI come from the germline V gene (reference sequence). The CDR3, as DNA: TGTGCCAGCAGTTCCCAGGGGAATCAGCCCCGGCATTTT. Translated: CASSSQGNQPRHF.

This clonotype was seen many times. The chain uses TRBV7-9 and TRBJ2-5; tentative D call: TRBD2 (6 bases). Per germline, CDR1 SEHNR and CDR2 FQNEAQ (reference sequence). This CDR3 is 14 amino acids long. V lost 3 bases and J lost 1, with 9 bases in between. The CDR3 DNA sequence: TGTGCCAGCAGCTTGGGGGGAGTCCAAGAGACCCAGTACTTC. This encodes CASSLGGVQETQYF.

The table lists this clonotype with a count of one. The V and J genes are TRBV19 and TRBJ2-7, with TRBD2 matching over 10 bases. Germline V gives CDR1 LNHDA, CDR2 SQIVND (reference sequence). The CDR3 sequence is 13 residues long. Trimming cost V 6 bases and J 7 bases; bases outside gene matches: 6. The CDR3 sequence is CASRVAGGQEQYF. CDR3 coding DNA: TGTGCCAGTAGGGTAGCGGGAGGCCAGGAGCAGTACTTC.

The V gene is TRBV6-1, the J gene TRBJ1-5; tentatively, D is TRBD1 (6 bases). Per the germline V gene, CDR1 is MNHNS and CDR2 is SASEGT. The CDR3 is made up of 14 amino acids. Trimming took off 6 bases at V and 5 bases at J, with 14 bases between the two ends. DNA of the CDR3: TGTGCCAGCAGCTTGCAGGGGCCCTATCAGCCCCAGCATTTT. Encoded protein: CASSLQGPYQPQHF.

V is TRBV29-1 and J is TRBJ1-1; 7 bases are a match to TRBD1. Trimming removed 3 bases from V and 3 bases from J; junction bases left unmatched: 7. The CDR3 runs to 14 residues. Germline V lookup: CDR1 SQVTM, CDR2 ANQGSEA. CDR3 nucleotide sequence: TGCAGCGTTGACGGGGACAGAGCCTACACTGAAGCTTTCTTT. It yields the protein CSVDGDRAYTEAFF.

This clonotype was detected only a few times. The chain joins TRBV20-1 to TRBJ1-2, with D uncertain. CDR3 length: 13 residues. Trimming removed 1 base at V and 3 bases at J, with 9 bases between. CDR1 and CDR2 (germline): DFQATT, SNEGSKA (reference sequence). This chain's CDR3 is CSARGDSYYGYTF. The CDR3 DNA reads as TGCAGTGCTAGAGGGGATTCGTACTATGGCTACACCTTC.

Remarks on this clonotype: A much larger clone is a single base away; this may be a read error. The chain joins TRBV29-1 to TRBJ1-2; the D is unclear. CDR3 length: 11 amino acids. Germline V gene sequence: CDR1 SQVTM, CDR2 ANQGSEA. The CDR3, as DNA: TGCAGCGTTGAAGGGCGGGGTGGCCACACCTTC. Encoded protein: CSVEGRGGHTF.

This sequence joins TRBV2 and TRBJ2-2, with 7 bases aligning to TRBD2. This CDR3 comprises 15 residues. The germline V gene encodes CDR1 SNHLY and CDR2 FYNNEI. V lost 7 bases, J lost 4 bases, and 9 bases stayed unmatched. CDR3 nucleotide sequence: TGTGCCAGCAAGGGGAGGGGACTATCCACCGGGGAGCTGTTTTTT. Translation gives CASKGRGLSTGELFF. The variable domain in full, completed from reference TRBV2 and TRBJ2-2, reads EPEVTQTPSHQVTQMGQEVILRCVPISNHLYFYWYRQILGQKVEFLVSFYNNEISEKSEIFDDQFSVERPDGSNFTLKIRSTKLEDSAMYFCASKGRGLSTGELFFGEGSRLTVL.

Of note for this clonotype: At one end the junction does not follow the germline gene, possibly because of a read error. The rearrangement uses TRBV2 and TRBJ1-1; the D gene is possibly TRBD1 (6 bases). In germline, CDR1 is SNHLY, CDR2 FYNNEI. This CDR3 is 15 amino acids long. CDR3 nucleotide sequence: TGTGCCAGCAGGGCGACGGAGCCCGGGGACACTGAAGCTTCCTTT. Encoded protein: CASRATEPGDTEASF. Together with reference TRBV2 and TRBJ1-1, the CDR3 gives the full variable domain: EPEVTQTPSHQVTQMGQEVILRCVPISNHLYFYWYRQILGQKVEFLVSFYNNEISEKSEIFDDQFSVERPDGSNFTLKIRSTKLEDSAMYFCASRATEPGDTEASFGQGTRLTVV.

This chain uses TRBV6-5 with TRBJ1-1; the match to TRBD1 covers 9 bases. Germline CDR1 reads MNHEY; CDR2 reads SVGAGI. The CDR3 is 15 amino acids. V gave up 4 bases and J gave up 5 bases; unmatched junction bases: 8. CDR3 sequence: CASSSARTGVTEAFF. The CDR3 region has the DNA TGTGCCAGCAGTTCCGCCCGGACAGGGGTTACTGAAGCTTTCTTT.

This chain joins TRBV24-1 and TRBJ2-5; TRBD2 agrees at 11 bases. V gave up 7 bases and J gave up 1 base; unmatched junction bases: 7. CDR1 and CDR2 (germline): KGHDR, SFDVKD. The CDR3 runs to 16 residues. In nucleotides, the CDR3 is TGTGCCACCAGCGGAGGGACTAGCGGATTCCAAGAGACCCAGTACTTC. Its translation is CATSGGTSGFQETQYF.

The chain has TRBV15 and TRBJ1-1; D not certain. The CDR3 consists of 13 residues. Germline V gives CDR1 LNHNV, CDR2 YYDKDF (reference sequence). V was shortened by 4 bases and J by 3 bases, with 9 bases between the two germline ends. CDR3 in DNA: TGTGCCACCAGCACCGCCCTCGACACTGAAGCTTTCTTT. Its protein product is CATSTALDTEAFF.

This clonotype has a handful of counts. The J gene is TRBJ1-6, the V gene TRBV2; D call uncertain. The CDR3 is 8 amino acids. From germline, CDR1 is SNHLY and CDR2 FYNNEI. The ends were cut back, 4 bases at V and 14 bases at J, with 0 bases in the middle. CDR3 in amino acids: CASSALHF. DNA of the CDR3: TGTGCCAGCAGTGCCCTCCACTTT.

The chain carries TRBV12-3 or TRBV12-4 and TRBJ1-1, with 7 positions matching TRBD1. The CDR3 length is 14 residues. V was pared by 5 bases and J by 3 bases, with 6 bases of the junction left unmatched. This chain's CDR3 is CASSVGQVDTEAFF. The CDR3 bases are TGTGCCAGCAGTGTAGGACAGGTGGACACTGAAGCTTTCTTT.

The CDR3 reads CASNLFGKGVSGANVLTF. CDR3 DNA: TGTGCCAGCAACCTGTTTGGGAAGGGGGTGTCTGGGGCCAACGTCCTGACTTTC. The V and J genes are TRBV25-1 and TRBJ2-6, with D possibly TRBD1 on 6 matching bases. This CDR3 is 18 amino acids long. Per germline, CDR1 MGHDK and CDR2 SYGVNS. V gave up 7 bases and J gave up 1 base, with 20 bases separating them. The full variable domain, its missing parts supplied by reference TRBV25-1 and TRBJ2-6, is EADIYQTPRYLVIGTGKKITLECSQTMGHDKMYWYQQDPGMELHLIHYSYGVNSTEKGDLSSESTVSRIRTEHFPLTLESARPSHTSQYLCASNLFGKGVSGANVLTFGAGSRLTVL.

This clonotype has a handful of counts. The chain links TRBV6-5 to TRBJ1-5; 7 bases map to TRBD1. The germline V gene has CDR1 MNHEY and CDR2 SVGAGI. This CDR3 comprises 15 residues. Trimming at V came to 5 bases and at J to 5 bases, leaving 9 bases not matched to a gene. The CDR3 spells CASSPTQGQDQPQHF. CDR3 nucleotide sequence: TGTGCCAGCAGTCCTACACAGGGGCAAGATCAGCCCCAGCATTTT.

The genes are TRBV2 and TRBJ2-6, with D tentatively TRBD1 (7 bases). Trimming took off 7 bases at V and 0 bases at J, with 16 bases between the two ends. Germline values: CDR1 SNHLY, CDR2 FYNNEI. This CDR3 contains 17 residues. CDR3 sequence reads: CASTPYRGLSGANVLTF. For the CDR3, the DNA is TGTGCCAGCACCCCGTACAGGGGACTCTCTGGGGCCAACGTCCTGACTTTC.